These 20 T cell receptor beta chains were all obtained from the same sample, sequenced in a study of blood T cell repertoires in COVID-19. Generated by immunoSEQ multiplex PCR, the TCRdb table keeps only in-frame clones and is missing some. Among about 62,000 clones listed, approximately 92% were seen once. The sequencing sample was made of peripheral blood. All receptors derive from a human donor in a cohort sampled during active COVID-19.

This chain uses TRBV10-3 with TRBJ2-3; a possible D gene is TRBD1 (5 bases). V shed 4 bases and J shed 1 base, with 9 bases lying between them. CDR1 and CDR2 (germline): ENHRY, SYGVKD. CDR3 size: 14 residues. CDR3 sequence reads: CAISVGRGTDTQYF. The DNA of the CDR3 is TGTGCCATCAGTGTGGGCAGGGGCACAGATACGCAGTATTTT.

Comment on this clone: The same CDR3 arises from other DNA sequences in this sample as well. The chain carries TRBV3-1 (or the pseudogene TRBV3-2) and TRBJ2-2, with D perhaps matching TRBD1 (6 bases). Germline CDR1 reads LGHDT; CDR2 reads YNNKEL (reference sequence). This CDR3 has 14 amino acids. V was cut by 3 bases and J by 5 bases, with 10 bases left in between. The DNA for the CDR3 is TGTGCCAGCAGCCAGGGGGCCGGAACCGGGGAGCTGTTTTTT. Amino acids: CASSQGAGTGELFF.

This chain joins TRBV19 and TRBJ1-2; TRBD1 is a possible D gene (5 bases). The CDR3 is 14 amino acids. V was shortened by 6 bases and J by 7 bases, with 18 bases between the two germline ends. Per the germline V gene, CDR1 is LNHDA and CDR2 is SQIVND (reference sequence). The DNA for the CDR3 is TGTGCCAGTAGCATGGTAGGGGCAGTGGCTGGCTACACCTTC. Amino acids: CASSMVGAVAGYTF. The whole variable domain, remainder taken from reference TRBV19 and TRBJ1-2, is DGGITQSPKYLFRKEGQNVTLSCEQNLNHDAMYWYRQDPGQGLRLIYYSQIVNDFQKGDIAEGYSVSREKKESFPLTVTSAQKNPTAFYLCASSMVGAVAGYTFGSGTRLTVV.

This rearrangement joins TRBV7-9 to TRBJ2-1; weak D call: TRBD2 (6 bases). V lost 5 bases, J lost 14 bases, and 16 bases lay in between. CDR3 size: 12 residues. Germline V gene sequence: CDR1 SEHNR, CDR2 FQNEAQ (reference sequence). The DNA for the CDR3 is TGTGCCAGCAGCAACGGAGGGACCAGAAAGTTCTTC. Protein: CASSNGGTRKFF.

This chain joins TRBV5-4 and TRBJ2-7, with 9 bases lining up with TRBD1. The J segment lost 4 bases and the V segment lost 5 bases, leaving 13 bases of the junction unmatched. CDR3 size: 16 residues. CDR1 and CDR2 (germline): SGHNT, YYREEE (reference sequence). Here the CDR3 reads CASSHSAGQGGYEQYF. The CDR3 nucleotides read TGTGCCAGCAGTCATTCCGCGGGACAGGGTGGATACGAGCAGTACTTC.

The rearrangement uses TRBV3-1 (or the pseudogene TRBV3-2) and TRBJ1-2; D is perhaps TRBD1 (5 bases). The germline CDR1 and CDR2 sequences are LGHDT and YNNKEL (reference sequence). This CDR3 has 14 residues. V lost 1 base and J lost 4, with 10 bases in between. The CDR3 DNA reads TGTGCCAGCAGCCAAGCGCAGGGTCCCTATGGCTACACCTTC. This sequence encodes CASSQAQGPYGYTF.

The V gene is TRBV5-1, the J gene TRBJ1-6; the D gene is possibly TRBD1 (5 bases). Trimming took off 4 bases at V and 10 bases at J, with 15 bases between the two ends. The CDR3 has 14 residues. Germline V CDR1 and CDR2: SGHRS, YFSETQ. The DNA for the CDR3 is TGCGCCAGCAGCATGAGGGCGGGGGACTCACCCCTCCACTTT. This encodes CASSMRAGDSPLHF.

The chain joins TRBV19 to TRBJ2-1; TRBD1 aligns across 10 bases. The V and J ends lost 5 bases and 8 bases, in that order; junction bases with no gene match: 9. The V gene's germline CDR1 is LNHDA and CDR2 SQIVND (reference sequence). The CDR3 contains 15 residues. This CDR3 is CASSVRDRGADEQFF. CDR3 nucleotide sequence: TGTGCCAGTAGTGTCCGGGACAGGGGTGCCGATGAGCAGTTCTTC.

Here the CDR3 reads CASSQWGSINTGELFF. CDR3 DNA: TGTGCCAGCAGCCAATGGGGCAGTATTAACACCGGGGAGCTGTTTTTT. The rearrangement links TRBV11-2 to TRBJ2-2; tentatively, D is TRBD1 (5 bases). V was cut by 5 bases and J by 2 bases, with 15 bases left in between. Germline V CDR1 and CDR2: SGHAT, FQNNGV. The CDR3 runs 16 residues.

The gene calls are TRBV7-6 and TRBJ2-2; possible D gene TRBD1, 6 bases. Trimming removed 2 bases at V and 3 bases at J, with 10 bases between. The germline CDR1 and CDR2 sequences are SGHVS and FNYEAQ. This CDR3 has 15 residues. Here the CDR3 DNA reads TGTGCCAGCAGCTTAACCAGGGGCGACACCGGGGAGCTGTTTTTT. It is translated as CASSLTRGDTGELFF.

This clone was seen once. This sequence joins TRBV5-4 and TRBJ2-3; 10 bases fit TRBD1. Germline V gene lookup returns CDR1 SGHNT and CDR2 YYREEE (reference sequence). The junction had 4 bases not matched to a gene; V was cut back by 5 bases and J by 1 base. CDR3 length: 15 residues. This CDR3 is CASRSGTGGTDTQYF. As DNA, the CDR3 is TGTGCCAGCAGATCCGGGACAGGGGGCACAGATACGCAGTATTTT.

The chain joins TRBV11-3 to TRBJ2-2; D not certain. Trimming took off 3 bases at V and 6 bases at J, with 14 bases between the two ends. In germline, CDR1 is SGHNT, CDR2 YENEEA. The length of the CDR3 is 15 residues. The CDR3 coding sequence is TGTGCCAGCAGCTTTGGAAGCGTTTACGCCGGGGAGCTGTTTTTT. Amino acid sequence: CASSFGSVYAGELFF.

In this sample, this clone turned up once. The V and J genes are TRBV6-1 and TRBJ1-5, with a possible D match to TRBD1 (6 bases). The CDR3 has 16 amino acids. V gave up 4 bases and J gave up 6 bases, with 19 bases separating them. CDR1 is MNHNS and CDR2 is SASEGT in the germline V gene. The CDR3 sequence: CASSVSQGLTGQPQHF. The CDR3 DNA sequence: TGTGCCAGCAGTGTATCTCAGGGGCTTACGGGTCAGCCCCAGCATTTT.

The genes are TRBV5-5 and TRBJ1-2; D remains ambiguous. Per the germline V gene, CDR1 is SGHKS and CDR2 is YYEKEE (reference sequence). The CDR3 runs to 16 residues. Trimming stripped 3 bases from V and 6 bases from J, with 21 bases between. As DNA, the CDR3 is TGTGCCAGCAGCTCCCTGTTGGCGGGAACCTTCAATGGCTACACCTTC. This translates into CASSSLLAGTFNGYTF.

This sequence joins TRBV11-2 and TRBJ2-3; tentatively, D is TRBD1 (6 bases). CDR1 is SGHAT, CDR2 FQNNGV, per germline. V was pared by 1 base and J by 5 bases, with 19 bases between. This CDR3 comprises 17 residues. CDR3 in amino acids: CASSLGERGSGVDTQYF. Written as DNA, the CDR3 is TGTGCCAGCAGCTTAGGAGAACGTGGGTCAGGGGTAGATACGCAGTATTTT.

The CDR3 DNA reads TGCGCCAGCAGCTCAAACGTCGGGGGAGGGGGTGAAAAACTGTTTTTT. Its translation is CASSSNVGGGGEKLFF. The chain links TRBV5-1 to TRBJ1-4; perhaps TRBD1 as D (6 bases). V was shortened by 3 bases and J by 7 bases, with 19 bases between the two germline ends. This CDR3 contains 16 residues. The V gene's germline CDR1 is SGHRS and CDR2 YFSETQ.

This clone was counted between two and nine times. The chain is built from TRBV19 and TRBJ1-2; 7 bases match TRBD1. The CDR3 consists of 14 residues. V shed 6 bases, J shed 4 bases, and the junction held 8 bases outside the gene matches. From germline, CDR1 is LNHDA and CDR2 SQIVND (reference sequence). CDR3 DNA sequence: TGTGCCAGTAGAGGGGGCAGGGGGTCCTATGGCTACACCTTC. It translates to CASRGGRGSYGYTF.

Only one count was recorded for this clone. The V gene is TRBV5-1, the J gene TRBJ2-7; D may be TRBD2 (5 bases). CDR1 and CDR2 (germline): SGHRS, YFSETQ. The CDR3 has 15 residues. The V gene lost 4 bases and the J gene lost 0 bases, with 14 bases spanning the gap. CDR3 region: CASSMERTNSYEQYF. DNA for the CDR3: TGCGCCAGCAGCATGGAGCGGACCAACTCCTACGAGCAGTACTTC.

The chain carries TRBV5-4 and TRBJ2-5; D perhaps matches TRBD2 (5 bases). Trimming took 4 bases from V and 1 from J, leaving 20 bases between them. CDR3 length: 17 residues. Germline CDR1 reads SGHNT; CDR2 reads YYREEE (reference sequence). The CDR3 bases are TGTGCCAGCAGCCTTGGTGGGAGTGGGAAGAGCCAAGAGACCCAGTACTTC. Translation: CASSLGGSGKSQETQYF.

J is TRBJ2-2 and V is TRBV18; possibly TRBD1 for D (6 bases). The germline V and J ends were trimmed by 3 bases and 7 bases, with 15 bases remaining between them. This CDR3 is 15 amino acids long. CDR1 KGHSH and CDR2 LQKENI come from the germline V gene. CDR3 nucleotide sequence: TGTGCCAGCTCACCGCGGACAGTGGAGGTCGGGGAGCTGTTTTTT. This sequence encodes CASSPRTVEVGELFF.